This T cell receptor beta chain was recorded in a study of early T cells in non-severe SARS-CoV-2 infection (dated by TCRdb to the early 2020s). Describing the broader study: TCR sequencing used bulk RNA from unsorted whole blood, so alpha and beta chains could not be paired. Summary of the overall study and its limitations: VDJdb matching was skewed toward anti-spike CD8 responses, so virus-specific expansions were likely underestimated and private and CD4 specificities were missed.

Library construction relied on 5' RACE. These reads were obtained on a NextSeq 500. Unique molecular identifiers were attached to individual cDNA molecules in the TCR library protocol so that sequencing error and PCR bias could be corrected. Both TCR alpha and beta chains were sequenced, and tight co-correlation was observed between alpha and beta sequence abundances in each sample. The original methods were these. V gene, J gene and CDR3 annotation of TCR sequences was performed with Decombinator V4. TCRs were defined as expanded if a significant change between any two time points was detected under a Poisson model with p below 0.0001. TCR abundances were normalised to the total number of TCRs sequenced in each sample and reported as counts per million. VDJdb, accessed 1 November 2021, was searched for CMV, EBV and SARS-CoV-2 annotated TCRs, with TCRs annotated for multiple antigens excluded. The public reads were reanalyzed by TCRdb: fastp trimming at Q25, MiXCR alignment, in-frame beta chains only. CDR3 protein sequences are deduplicated, and each keeps its most common genes and DNA. The V and J calls were not made by the authors but by TCRdb's processing. For this sample the table gives 75,000 to 100,000 distinct CDR3 sequences, of which around 14% were detected only once. The ten largest clones represent around 5.4% of the sample.

This clonotype was observed a handful of times. There is no known antigen for this receptor. Within one base of it there is no much larger clone, and no base qualities were kept. This was a case-control study nested in a cohort of healthcare workers in London, UK, who had nasopharyngeal swab PCR tests and blood samples taken every week. Healthcare workers were enrolled in the week of the UK lockdown, from 23 to 31 March 2020, and were followed every week for up to roughly 16 weeks. The source of this sequence is an adult who was a healthcare worker with PCR-confirmed SARS-CoV-2 infection or an uninfected control (not recorded which). The sequenced sample consisted of whole blood.

CDR3 reads: CASGTSGSTDTQYF. The DNA reads as follows: TGTGCCAGCGGAACTAGCGGGTCCACAGATACGCAGTATTTT. The rearrangement combines TRBV6-5 with TRBJ2-3; the junction holds 9 bases that match TRBD2. The junction shows trimming of 8 bases on V and 2 bases on J, and the gene matches do not reach 5 bases of it. CDR1 and CDR2, looked up from the germline V gene, are MNHEY and SVGAGI. Spanning cysteine to phenylalanine, the CDR3 consists of 14 amino acids. Only CDR3 DNA remains: 42 bases, in frame from the first base.